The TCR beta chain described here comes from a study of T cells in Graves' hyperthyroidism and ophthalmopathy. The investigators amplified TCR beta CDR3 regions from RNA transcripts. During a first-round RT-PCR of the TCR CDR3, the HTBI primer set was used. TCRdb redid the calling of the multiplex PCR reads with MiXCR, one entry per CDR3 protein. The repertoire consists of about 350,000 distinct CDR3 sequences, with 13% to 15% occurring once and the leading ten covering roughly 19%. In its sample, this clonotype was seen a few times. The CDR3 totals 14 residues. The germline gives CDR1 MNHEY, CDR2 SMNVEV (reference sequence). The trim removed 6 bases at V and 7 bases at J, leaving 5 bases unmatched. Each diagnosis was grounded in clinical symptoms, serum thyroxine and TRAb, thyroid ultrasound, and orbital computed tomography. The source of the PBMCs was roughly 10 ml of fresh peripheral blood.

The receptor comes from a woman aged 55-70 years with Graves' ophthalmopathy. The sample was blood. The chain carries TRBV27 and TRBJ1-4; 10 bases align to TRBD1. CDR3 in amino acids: CASRPTGGFEKLFF. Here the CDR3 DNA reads TGTGCCAGCAGACCGACAGGGGGCTTTGAAAAACTGTTTTTT.